This TCR beta chain derives from a study of cytomegalovirus exposure and HLA in healthy donors. Across the study: There were under 130 million unique TCR beta sequences, drawn from 150 million to 200 million T cells, in an earlier analysis.

Of note for this clone: Its antigen is unknown.

Study results and caveats: A later analysis reportedly identified an Asian-associated ancestry cluster as carrying fewer N-insertions than the roughly 700-donor mean. 164 TCR beta chains were listed as cytomegalovirus-associated.

PCR used 60 Vbeta primers and 13 Jbeta primers. Generated by immunoSEQ multiplex PCR, the TCRdb table keeps only in-frame clones and is missing some. The table shows more than 140,000 clones, with about three quarters occurring only once. This CDR3 region has 14 residues. Germline V CDR1 and CDR2: LGHNT, FRNRAP. The V end was cut by 1 base, the J end by 6 bases, with 9 bases between. The source of this sequence is a female donor in good health and CMV-seronegative. Sequenced: PBMCs. V is TRBV12-5 and J is TRBJ1-4, with unresolved D. CDR3 sequence (DNA): TGTGCTAGTGGTTTGGCCCCCCCCTATGAAAAACTGTTTTTT. Translation: CASGLAPPYEKLFF.